These T cell receptor beta chains were read from a single sample in a study of cytomegalovirus exposure and HLA in healthy donors. The repertoire was sequenced with immunoSEQ multiplex PCR; TCRdb's copy has only in-frame clones and lacks some. The top ten hold roughly a tenth of the sample, which has 150,000 to 200,000 clones, roughly 84% seen once. The sample taken for sequencing was PBMCs. These receptors were collected from a man aged 25-45 years in good health and CMV-seropositive. CDR3s include the opening cysteine and the closing phenylalanine or tryptophan. The order of the fields is V gene, clone size, D gene, CDR3 length, J gene, CDR3 DNA, CDR3 protein. A D gene is named only where the DNA matches it firmly. Size tells how often a clone was seen (once, few, many) or the class of an expanded clone, and some rows leave it out.

v_gene: TRBV6-6
abundance: -
d_gene: TRBD2
len: 15
j_gene: TRBJ2-1
CDR3nt: TGTGCCAGCGGGCCCCAGCGGGAGTCCTACAATGAGCAGTTCTTC
CDR3aa: CASGPQRESYNEQFF

v_gene: TRBV6-1
abundance: -
d_gene: -
len: 12
j_gene: TRBJ1-2
CDR3nt: TGTGCCAGCACCAGGGGATCCTATGGCTACACCTTC
CDR3aa: CASTRGSYGYTF

v_gene: TRBV28
abundance: -
d_gene: TRBD1
len: 15
j_gene: TRBJ1-6
CDR3nt: TGTGCCAGCACCAAGGACACGGGACAGGGTTCACCCCTCCACTTT
CDR3aa: CASTKDTGQGSPLHF

v_gene: TRBV29-1
abundance: -
d_gene: TRBD2
len: 16
j_gene: TRBJ2-3
CDR3nt: TGCAGCGTTGAAACGGGACTAGCGGGAGAAACAGATACGCAGTATTTT
CDR3aa: CSVETGLAGETDTQYF

v_gene: TRBV11-3
abundance: -
d_gene: -
len: 12
j_gene: TRBJ2-7
CDR3nt: TGTGCCAGCAGCCCTAACGGGGTACAGCAGTACTTC
CDR3aa: CASSPNGVQQYF

v_gene: TRBV6-8
abundance: once
d_gene: -
len: 15
j_gene: TRBJ2-7
CDR3nt: TGTGCCAGCAGGATTCAGGCTTCCTCATCCTACGAGCAGTACTTC
CDR3aa: CASRIQASSSYEQYF

v_gene: TRBV9
abundance: -
d_gene: TRBD2
len: 17
j_gene: TRBJ2-7
CDR3nt: TGTGCCAGCAGCCCAGAGGCTAGCGGGAGCCCTTCCTACGAGCAGTACTTC
CDR3aa: CASSPEASGSPSYEQYF

v_gene: TRBV6-5
abundance: -
d_gene: TRBD2
len: 14
j_gene: TRBJ2-4
CDR3nt: TGTGCCAGCAGTCGCCGGCGGGGGGCTATGGTTCAGTACTTC
CDR3aa: CASSRRRGAMVQYF

v_gene: TRBV5-4
abundance: -
d_gene: TRBD1
len: 15
j_gene: TRBJ1-5
CDR3nt: TGTGCCAGCAGCCTCCGGGACAGGGATGGTCAGCCCCAGCATTTT
CDR3aa: CASSLRDRDGQPQHF

v_gene: TRBV7-3
abundance: -
d_gene: -
len: 13
j_gene: TRBJ1-1
CDR3nt: TGTGCCAGCAGCTTGGGCCCTCTAACTGAAGCTTTCTTT
CDR3aa: CASSLGPLTEAFF

v_gene: TRBV27
abundance: once
d_gene: TRBD1
len: 16
j_gene: TRBJ1-5
CDR3nt: TGTGCCAGCAGCAACGACAGGGGGCACGGCAATCAGCCCCAGCATTTT
CDR3aa: CASSNDRGHGNQPQHF

v_gene: TRBV2
abundance: -
d_gene: TRBD1
len: 16
j_gene: TRBJ2-1
CDR3nt: TGTGCCAGCAGTGATCTGGGAGACAGGGTCAGCGATGAGCAGTTCTTC
CDR3aa: CASSDLGDRVSDEQFF

v_gene: TRBV7-2
abundance: -
d_gene: TRBD1
len: 14
j_gene: TRBJ1-3
CDR3nt: TGTGCCAGCAGCTCCCGACAGGGAGGAAACACCATATATTTT
CDR3aa: CASSSRQGGNTIYF